The 29 T cell receptor beta chains below all came from one sample that was sequenced in a study of blood T cell repertoires in COVID-19. Sequenced by immunoSEQ multiplex PCR; TCRdb stores in-frame clones only, minus some. The sample has about 100,000 clones; about 83% are singletons. Material for sequencing was peripheral blood. These receptors all come from a human donor in a cohort sampled during active COVID-19.

The rearrangement joins TRBV7-2 to TRBJ2-7; unclear D gene. The length of the CDR3 is 15 residues. Germline assignment: CDR1 SGHTA and CDR2 FQGNSA. The V end lost 6 bases, the J end lost 4 bases, and 19 bases lay between the germline ends. The CDR3 sequence is CASSNSLLLGYEQYF. Written as DNA, the CDR3 is TGTGCCAGCAGTAATAGCCTTCTCCTTGGATACGAGCAGTACTTC. Complete variable domain (other parts from reference TRBV7-2 and TRBJ2-7): GAGVSQSPSNKVTEKGKDVELRCDPISGHTALYWYRQSLGQGLEFLIYFQGNSAPDKSGLPSDRFSAERTGGSVSTLTIQRTQQEDSAVYLCASSNSLLLGYEQYFGPGTRLTVT.

This clone turned up a few times. The J gene is TRBJ2-5, the V gene TRBV6-5; tentatively, D is TRBD1 (6 bases). The germline V gene encodes CDR1 MNHEY and CDR2 SVGAGI. This CDR3 has 14 residues. V lost 4 bases to trimming and J lost 1 base, with 10 bases between them. CDR3 loop: CASSLGQLQETQYF. CDR3 sequence (DNA): TGTGCCAGCAGTTTAGGACAGCTCCAAGAGACCCAGTACTTC.

The chain is built from TRBV9 and TRBJ1-5, with D perhaps TRBD1 (5 bases). The CDR3 runs 15 residues. The V end lost 0 bases, the J end lost 6 bases, and 13 bases lay between the germline ends. Germline-derived CDR1 and CDR2 are SGDLS and YYNGEE. The CDR3 protein is CASSVGSGDGQPQHF. The DNA for the CDR3 is TGTGCCAGCAGCGTAGGCTCGGGGGACGGTCAGCCCCAGCATTTT.

The chain is built from TRBV19 and TRBJ1-2; 7 positions agree with TRBD1. V was pared by 6 bases and J by 5 bases, with 12 bases of the junction left unmatched. The V gene's germline CDR1 is LNHDA and CDR2 SQIVND (reference sequence). This CDR3 has 15 residues. The CDR3 is CASRPDRDRVYGYTF. The DNA of the CDR3 is TGTGCCAGTAGACCCGACAGGGATAGGGTGTATGGCTACACCTTC.

The V and J genes are TRBV19 and TRBJ2-1; 10 bases are shared with TRBD2. V was pared by 4 bases and J by 6 bases, with 6 bases of the junction left unmatched. The CDR3 length is 15 residues. CDR1 and CDR2 (germline): LNHDA, SQIVND (reference sequence). The CDR3 sequence: CASSTGTSEGNEQFF. In DNA form, the CDR3 reads TGTGCCAGTAGTACCGGGACTAGCGAGGGCAATGAGCAGTTCTTC.

This clone was observed a single time. The chain is built from TRBV14 and TRBJ2-1; 10 bases agree with TRBD1. Trimming took 4 bases from V and 3 from J; bases not matched to a gene: 3. The CDR3 loop spans 15 amino acids. Germline CDR1 reads SGHDN; CDR2 reads FVKESK. CDR3 sequence: CASSRRDRGYNEQFF. CDR3 sequence (DNA): TGTGCCAGCAGCCGCCGGGACAGGGGCTACAATGAGCAGTTCTTC.

This chain uses TRBV5-6 with TRBJ2-3, with 8 bases aligning to TRBD2. The junction had 21 bases not matched to a gene; V was cut back by 3 bases and J by 6 bases. The germline CDR1 and CDR2 sequences are SGHDT and YYEEEE. The CDR3 loop spans 19 amino acids. The CDR3 is CASSYPPLPGLGFFDTQYF. As DNA, the CDR3 is TGTGCCAGCAGCTATCCACCCCTCCCGGGACTAGGTTTCTTTGATACGCAGTATTTT.

The chain carries TRBV5-5 and TRBJ2-4, with 8 nucleotides matching TRBD2. There are 16 residues in the CDR3. V gave up 0 bases and J gave up 8 bases; unmatched junction bases: 10. CDR1 is SGHKS and CDR2 is YYEKEE in the germline V gene (reference sequence). The CDR3 nucleotides are TGTGCCAGCAGCTTGGGGGTTTCTAGCGGGTTTGACATTCAGTACTTC. Its translation is CASSLGVSSGFDIQYF.

The gene calls are TRBV19 and TRBJ1-1; tentative D call: TRBD1 (6 bases). Germline V gene data show CDR1 as LNHDA and CDR2 as SQIVND (reference sequence). This CDR3 has 13 residues. V was trimmed by 4 bases and J by 0 bases, leaving 6 bases between them. The CDR3 loop is CASSRTVNTEAFF. The CDR3, as DNA: TGTGCCAGTAGTAGGACAGTGAACACTGAAGCTTTCTTT.

This clone was picked up a small number of times. The chain recombines TRBV4-3 with TRBJ2-7; maybe TRBD1 (5 bases). The V and J ends lost 1 base and 1 base respectively, with 11 bases between them. From germline, CDR1 is LGHNA and CDR2 YSLEER. This CDR3 is built from 15 residues. This CDR3 is CASSQALDSSYEQYF. The CDR3 nucleotides read TGCGCCAGCAGCCAAGCTCTTGACAGTTCCTACGAGCAGTACTTC.

This clone was observed a single time. The chain employs TRBV3-1 (or the pseudogene TRBV3-2) and TRBJ2-5; the match to TRBD2 covers 7 bases. Trimming took 3 bases from V and 1 from J; bases not matched to a gene: 8. Per germline, CDR1 LGHDT and CDR2 YNNKEL (reference sequence). The CDR3 sequence is 16 residues long. CDR3 amino acids: CASSHIQRGTQETQYF. The CDR3 DNA is TGTGCCAGCAGCCATATCCAGCGGGGAACCCAAGAGACCCAGTACTTC.

The chain couples TRBV21-1 to TRBJ2-7; TRBD2, the D gene given by the table, was not confirmed from the DNA. TRBV21-1 is termed a pseudogene. This CDR3 has 16 amino acids. CDR3 region: CASRPKGRTSSYEQYF. CDR3 sequence (DNA): TGTGCCAGCCGACCCAAAGGGAGGACGAGCTCCTACGAGCAGTACTTC.

This clone was counted once. The chain uses TRBV6-2 or TRBV6-3 and TRBJ1-5, with 8 bases aligning to TRBD1. CDR3 length: 16 residues. The V gene's germline CDR1 is MNHEY and CDR2 SVGEGT. Trimming took 6 bases from V and 3 from J; bases not matched to a gene: 10. The CDR3 sequence is CASSPDRTGYNQPQHF. CDR3 coding DNA: TGTGCCAGCAGCCCGGATAGGACAGGGTACAATCAGCCCCAGCATTTT.

The chain joins TRBV6-5 to TRBJ1-2, with 8 bases that match TRBD1. J lost 8 bases, V lost 2 bases, and 7 bases had no gene match. This CDR3 region has 14 residues. In germline, CDR1 is MNHEY, CDR2 SVGAGI. The CDR3, as DNA: TGTGCCAGCAGTTACGGCAGGGGGCAGCGGGGCTACACCTTC. This sequence encodes CASSYGRGQRGYTF.

The chain carries TRBV5-4 and TRBJ2-5; TRBD2 matches 10 bases. CDR3 length: 15 residues. V gave up 1 base and J gave up 3 bases; unmatched junction bases: 3. Per germline, CDR1 SGHNT and CDR2 YYREEE (reference sequence). The CDR3 DNA follows: TGTGCCAGCAGCTTGCCTAGCGGGGGCAAAGAGACCCAGTACTTC. Translation: CASSLPSGGKETQYF.

The rearrangement joins TRBV10-3 to TRBJ2-5; 12 positions agree with TRBD2. From germline, CDR1 is ENHRY and CDR2 SYGVKD. The CDR3 runs to 17 residues. Trimming at V came to 4 bases and at J to 4 bases, leaving 10 bases not matched to a gene. In nucleotides, the CDR3 is TGTGCCATCAGTGTGGGACCCCTAGCGGGAGGGGGAGAGACCCAGTACTTC. Its protein product is CAISVGPLAGGGETQYF.

The V call is TRBV6-6, the J call TRBJ2-2; 10 bases map to TRBD2. V lost 2 bases and J lost 3; bases outside the gene matches: 3. The CDR3 spans 16 residues. Germline loops: CDR1 MNHNY, CDR2 SVGAGI (reference sequence). The CDR3 coding sequence is TGTGCCAGCAGTTACGGTCTAGCGGGAGACACCGGGGAGCTGTTTTTT. It is translated as CASSYGLAGDTGELFF.

The rearrangement uses TRBV7-2 and TRBJ2-5; D gene ambiguous. V was cut by 2 bases and J by 0 bases, with 10 bases left in between. CDR1 and CDR2 from the germline V gene are SGHTA and FQGNSA. The CDR3 is 15 residues long. This CDR3 reads CASSLFSRDQETQYF. As DNA, the CDR3 is TGTGCCAGCAGCTTATTTAGCCGGGACCAAGAGACCCAGTACTTC.

This chain links TRBV7-9 with TRBJ2-1, with 8 bases matching TRBD2. The CDR3 totals 19 residues. Trimming removed 3 bases from V and 10 bases from J; junction bases left unmatched: 23. Looked up from germline, CDR1 is SEHNR and CDR2 is FQNEAQ (reference sequence). The CDR3 DNA is TGTGCCAGCAGCTTTTACGGCCGGTCAACGGGACTAGGGGATAAGGAGCAGTTCTTC. Translated, it gives CASSFYGRSTGLGDKEQFF.

The rearrangement uses TRBV5-1 and TRBJ2-7; 10 bases fit TRBD2. Germline V gives CDR1 SGHRS, CDR2 YFSETQ. V shed 2 bases, J shed 3 bases, and the junction held 5 bases outside the gene matches. The CDR3 covers 15 residues. As DNA, the CDR3 is TGCGCCAGCAGCTTAGCTAGCGGGAGCTTCTACGAGCAGTACTTC. Encoded protein: CASSLASGSFYEQYF.

This clone was found a few times. The rearrangement links TRBV4-1 to TRBJ2-7; possible D gene TRBD2, 6 bases. The germline V gene has CDR1 MGHRA and CDR2 YSYEKL. V lost 0 bases and J lost 4, with 13 bases in between. There are 15 residues in the CDR3. The CDR3 loop is CASSQEGGTQYEQYF. The DNA of the CDR3 is TGCGCCAGCAGCCAAGAAGGCGGGACTCAGTACGAGCAGTACTTC.

This chain links TRBV29-1 with TRBJ2-6; TRBD1 aligns across 8 bases. The CDR3 contains 17 residues. Germline assignment: CDR1 SQVTM and CDR2 ANQGSEA. The ends lost 4 bases at V and 4 bases at J; junction bases unmatched: 12. The DNA of the CDR3 is TGCAGCGTTGTTGCCATTGCAGGGGGCCCCGGGGCCAACGTCCTGACTTTC. Translation: CSVVAIAGGPGANVLTF.

This chain connects TRBV6-6 to TRBJ1-1, with D tentatively TRBD1 (6 bases). The CDR3 covers 15 residues. CDR1 and CDR2 from the germline V gene are MNHNY and SVGAGI (reference sequence). The germline V and J ends were trimmed by 6 bases and 3 bases, with 17 bases remaining between them. The CDR3 DNA sequence: TGTGCCAGCAGGTATCCAGGGGTCGGGGACACTGAAGCTTTCTTT. Protein sequence: CASRYPGVGDTEAFF.

The rearrangement joins TRBV5-4 to TRBJ2-5; 12 nucleotides align to TRBD2. The CDR3 consists of 17 residues. The germline V gene encodes CDR1 SGHNT and CDR2 YYREEE (reference sequence). Trimming at V came to 4 bases and at J to 5 bases, leaving 12 bases not matched to a gene. The CDR3 sequence: CASSANKGLAGGETQYF. The CDR3 bases are TGTGCCAGCAGCGCCAATAAAGGGCTAGCGGGGGGGGAGACCCAGTACTTC.

The chain employs TRBV12-5 and TRBJ2-7; 9 positions match TRBD1. With 6 bases clipped from V and 2 bases from J, the junction kept 5 bases outside the gene matches. The CDR3 is 14 amino acids. Looked up from germline, CDR1 is LGHNT and CDR2 is FRNRAP. The CDR3 loop is CASGTGQGTYEQYF. Here the CDR3 DNA reads TGTGCTAGTGGGACCGGACAGGGGACCTACGAGCAGTACTTC.

CDR3 nucleotide sequence: TGCGCCAGCAGCCAAGATGGCGGCGGCGTCTATGGCTACACCTTC. Translation gives CASSQDGGGVYGYTF. This chain joins TRBV4-3 and TRBJ1-2; no reliable D call. The CDR3 spans 15 residues. V was trimmed by 0 bases and J by 4 bases, leaving 12 bases between them. The germline CDR1 and CDR2 sequences are LGHNA and YSLEER.

The gene calls are TRBV7-2 and TRBJ2-1; D might be TRBD1 (6 bases). The CDR3 runs to 18 residues. CDR1 SGHTA and CDR2 FQGNSA come from the germline V gene. V lost 5 bases, J lost 0 bases, and 20 bases lay in between. The CDR3 nucleotides are TGTGCCAGCAGCCTTAGGGGGTGGGGACACAGCTCCTACAATGAGCAGTTCTTC. As protein: CASSLRGWGHSSYNEQFF.

The chain uses TRBV7-2 and TRBJ2-3, with 11 bases fitting TRBD2. Trimming at V came to 1 base and at J to 5 bases, leaving 5 bases not matched to a gene. This CDR3 comprises 16 residues. Germline V gene data show CDR1 as SGHTA and CDR2 as FQGNSA. CDR3 protein: CASSLGIAGGRDTQYF. The CDR3 DNA follows: TGTGCCAGCAGCTTAGGGATAGCGGGGGGGCGAGATACGCAGTATTTT.

This rearrangement joins TRBV3-1 (or the pseudogene TRBV3-2) to TRBJ2-1, with 7 nucleotides matching TRBD2. This CDR3 spans 16 amino acids. V gave up 11 bases and J gave up 0 bases; unmatched junction bases: 13. Germline loops: CDR1 LGHDT, CDR2 YNNKEL (reference sequence). The CDR3, as DNA: TGTGCCTTTTCCGGGACTAAACCGCTCTCCTACAATGAGCAGTTCTTC. Translating gives CAFSGTKPLSYNEQFF.